The 21 T cell receptor beta chains reported below all come from one sample, sequenced in a study of early T cells in non-severe SARS-CoV-2 infection. TCRdb fed the 5' RACE reads into MiXCR, producing one record per CDR3 protein. The sample holds 40,000 to 45,000 distinct CDR3 sequences, 12% seen once. Sequenced input: whole blood. The receptors originated from an adult who was a healthcare worker with PCR-confirmed SARS-CoV-2 infection or an uninfected control (not recorded which).

V gene TRBV5-8 combines with J gene TRBJ1-1; a weak D match, TRBD1 (6 bases). The CDR3 loop spans 12 amino acids. With 5 bases removed from V and 6 bases from J, the gap between germline ends came to 11 bases. Germline loops: CDR1 SGHTS, CDR2 YDEGEE. The CDR3 sequence is CASSYRQAEAFF. The CDR3 coding sequence is TGTGCCAGCAGTTATAGACAGGCTGAAGCTTTCTTT.

This clonotype appeared many times. J is TRBJ2-7 and V is TRBV6-2 or TRBV6-3, with 7 nucleotides matching TRBD2. The CDR3 is made up of 14 amino acids. Germline V gene sequence: CDR1 MNHEY, CDR2 SVGEGT. The trim removed 5 bases at V and 3 bases at J, leaving 7 bases unmatched. Here the CDR3 DNA reads TGTGCCAGCAGTGCGGGAGCCTCCGGCTACGAGCAGTACTTC. Amino acids: CASSAGASGYEQYF.

This clonotype has at least ten counts. The rearrangement links TRBV9 to TRBJ2-2, with TRBD2 matching 8 bases. The germline V gene encodes CDR1 SGDLS and CDR2 YYNGEE. The CDR3 contains 16 residues. Trimming removed 4 bases from V and 1 base from J; junction bases left unmatched: 6. The CDR3 DNA sequence: TGTGCCAGCAGCCCCGCCGGGACTAGGAACACCGGGGAGCTGTTTTTT. Protein sequence: CASSPAGTRNTGELFF.

This clonotype has only a few counts. The chain uses TRBV20-1 and TRBJ2-3; 7 bases line up with TRBD2. The ends lost 3 bases at V and 3 bases at J; junction bases unmatched: 15. The CDR3 totals 17 residues. Germline V gene sequence: CDR1 DFQATT, CDR2 SNEGSKA (reference sequence). The CDR3 region is CSASPYFGAGETDTQYF. The CDR3 coding sequence is TGCAGTGCTAGTCCCTACTTTGGCGCGGGGGAGACAGATACGCAGTATTTT.

The sample holds a few counts of this clonotype. CDR3 in DNA: TGTGCCAGCCGGTTGACGGGGGGAACCGGGGAGCTGTTTTTT. Protein product: CASRLTGGTGELFF. The chain recombines TRBV6-2 or TRBV6-3 with TRBJ2-2; 7 bases line up with TRBD2. The ends lost 8 bases at V and 5 bases at J; junction bases unmatched: 8. The CDR3 consists of 14 residues. Germline V gene sequence: CDR1 MNHEY, CDR2 SVGEGT.

V is TRBV18 and J is TRBJ2-1; D is perhaps TRBD2 (5 bases). CDR1 is KGHSH and CDR2 is LQKENI in the germline V gene. The CDR3 runs 16 residues. Trimming pared 2 bases from V and 5 bases from J, leaving 16 bases between. In nucleotides, the CDR3 is TGTGCCAGCTCACCAACTAGGACCGTCAAGGACAATGAGCAGTTCTTC. This sequence encodes CASSPTRTVKDNEQFF.

The chain joins TRBV7-9 to TRBJ2-1; possible D gene TRBD1, 6 bases. Between the trimmed V and J ends, which lost 6 bases and 13 bases, there was a span of 19 bases. This CDR3 has 13 residues. CDR1 and CDR2 (germline): SEHNR, FQNEAQ (reference sequence). CDR3 sequence reads: CASRYSLDREQFF. The CDR3 DNA is TGTGCCAGCAGATACAGTTTGGACAGAGAACAGTTCTTC.

There are a few counts of this clonotype. The gene calls are TRBV20-1 and TRBJ2-7; D gene ambiguous. Trimming shortened V by 4 bases and J by 5 bases, and 12 bases separated the two germline ends. Germline-derived CDR1 and CDR2 are DFQATT and SNEGSKA (reference sequence). This CDR3 region has 12 residues. The CDR3 nucleotides read TGCAGTGCTACGGGCCCCCTGCACGAGCAGTACTTC. Translated, it gives CSATGPLHEQYF.

This clonotype was observed a few times. The chain couples TRBV19 to TRBJ2-1; D is possibly TRBD2 (5 bases). Germline CDR1 reads LNHDA; CDR2 reads SQIVND (reference sequence). This CDR3 is 14 amino acids long. V lost 3 bases to trimming and J lost 3 bases, with 9 bases between them. CDR3 coding DNA: TGTGCCAGTAGTATTGGAGCGGACTACAATGAGCAGTTCTTC. Amino acid sequence: CASSIGADYNEQFF.

This clonotype came up a few times. This chain joins TRBV6-4 and TRBJ2-6; 8 bases fit TRBD2. Germline CDR1 reads MRHNA; CDR2 reads SNTAGT. V trimming: 5 bases; J trimming: 0 bases; junction bases outside the gene matches: 6. CDR3 length: 17 residues. CDR3 residues: CASSLSGGSSGANVLTF. The CDR3 coding sequence is TGTGCCAGCAGTTTAAGCGGGGGAAGCTCTGGGGCCAACGTCCTGACTTTC.

The chain couples TRBV29-1 to TRBJ2-1, with a possible D match to TRBD1 (6 bases). The V gene's germline CDR1 is SQVTM and CDR2 ANQGSEA. V dropped 3 bases and J dropped 5 bases, with 11 bases sitting between them. The CDR3 is 13 amino acids. The CDR3 region has the DNA TGCAGCGTTGACGGGCAGGGGCACAATGAGCAGTTCTTC. Translation: CSVDGQGHNEQFF.

The chain joins TRBV7-2 to TRBJ2-5, with TRBD1 as a possible D gene (6 bases). The CDR3 consists of 16 residues. The V gene's germline CDR1 is SGHTA and CDR2 FQGNSA. V was trimmed by 5 bases and J by 4 bases, leaving 20 bases between them. This CDR3 is CASSLEGTPIGETQYF. Written as DNA, the CDR3 is TGTGCCAGCAGCCTAGAAGGGACACCCATCGGAGAGACCCAGTACTTC.

This rearrangement joins TRBV6-2 or TRBV6-3 to TRBJ2-5; D is ambiguous. Trimming took off 6 bases at V and 7 bases at J, with 9 bases between the two ends. Germline V gene lookup returns CDR1 MNHEY and CDR2 SVGEGT. The CDR3 runs 11 residues. The CDR3 here is CASSLLSTQYF. CDR3 in DNA: TGTGCCAGCAGCCTTTTGTCGACCCAGTACTTC.

This clonotype turned up a few times. The chain combines TRBV3-2 with TRBJ1-4. TRBV3-2 is described as a pseudogene. This CDR3 comprises 12 residues. CDR3 coding DNA: TGTGCCAGCACCAACGGATGTGAAAAACTGTTTTTT. It yields the protein CASTNGCEKLFF.

This clonotype counts as medium-sized. The chain couples TRBV29-1 to TRBJ1-2, with D tentatively TRBD1 (5 bases). Germline V gene lookup returns CDR1 SQVTM and CDR2 ANQGSEA. This CDR3 is built from 13 residues. V lost 5 bases, J lost 4 bases, and 14 bases lay in between. The CDR3 sequence: CSVPGRSTYGYTF. Here the CDR3 DNA reads TGCAGCGTTCCGGGACGGTCCACCTATGGCTACACCTTC. The full variable domain, its missing parts supplied by reference TRBV29-1 and TRBJ1-2, is SAVISQKPSRDICQRGTSLTIQCQVDSQVTMMFWYRQQPGQSLTLIATANQGSEATYESGFVIDKFPISRPNLTFSTLTVSNMSPEDSSIYLCSVPGRSTYGYTFGSGTRLTVV.

This clonotype was seen at least ten times. V and J are TRBV6-2 or TRBV6-3 and TRBJ1-2, with D hard to call. The CDR3 has 12 amino acids. Trimming cost V 6 bases and J 8 bases, with 13 bases left between them. CDR1 MNHEY and CDR2 SVGEGT come from the germline V gene. CDR3 sequence: CASSMPLGGYTF. CDR3 bases: TGTGCCAGCAGCATGCCCTTGGGCGGCTACACCTTC.

The V call is TRBV7-9, the J call TRBJ1-5, with D perhaps TRBD1 (5 bases). The CDR3 sequence is 12 residues long. Germline CDR1 reads SEHNR; CDR2 reads FQNEAQ (reference sequence). Trimming removed 3 bases at V and 7 bases at J, with 7 bases between. The CDR3: CASSLGEQPQHF. CDR3 coding DNA: TGTGCCAGCAGCTTGGGGGAGCAGCCCCAGCATTTT.

This clonotype was seen a few times. The V call is TRBV11-2, the J call TRBJ2-1; D gene uncertain. This CDR3 comprises 11 residues. Trimming removed 4 bases from V and 10 bases from J, with 8 bases in between. Germline V gives CDR1 SGHAT, CDR2 FQNNGV. The CDR3, as DNA: TGTGCCAGCAGCTCCACTTTGGAGCAGTTCTTC. Translated, it gives CASSSTLEQFF.

This clonotype was observed a handful of times. The J gene is TRBJ2-1, the V gene TRBV3-1; TRBD1 might be the D (6 bases). V was pared by 3 bases and J by 12 bases, with 15 bases between. The germline gives CDR1 LGHDT, CDR2 YNNKEL (reference sequence). The CDR3 runs 13 residues. The CDR3 spells CASSHQGTGLQFF. The DNA for the CDR3 is TGTGCCAGCAGCCATCAGGGGACGGGGTTGCAGTTCTTC.

A remark on this clonotype: This could be a read error, since a much larger clone is one nucleotide away. The V call is TRBV28, the J call TRBJ2-1; TRBD2 agrees at 7 bases. This CDR3 has 12 amino acids. The V and J ends lost 7 bases and 7 bases, in that order; junction bases with no gene match: 4. The germline V gene encodes CDR1 MDHEN and CDR2 SYDVKM. The CDR3 sequence is CASNLAENEQFF. The DNA of the CDR3 is TGTGCCAGCAACCTAGCGGAAAATGAGCAGTTCTTC.

This clonotype was recorded many times. The rearrangement uses TRBV29-1 and TRBJ2-3; 11 nucleotides align to TRBD2. Losses at the gene ends were 5 bases for V and 2 bases for J; bases not matched to a gene: 3. The CDR3 extends over 14 amino acids. Germline values: CDR1 SQVTM, CDR2 ANQGSEA. The CDR3 loop is CSVRLAGNTDTQYF. In DNA, the CDR3 is TGCAGCGTTCGACTAGCGGGAAACACAGATACGCAGTATTTT.